This entry describes one T cell receptor beta chain. Its target is unknown. Every isolated RNA sample was fully reverse transcribed, so sequencing captured expressed TCRB transcripts. Clones were sequenced by immunoSEQ multiplex PCR, and TCRdb holds only the in-frame ones, with some missing. Of under 350,000 clones listed, 8% are singletons. The CDR3 consists of 16 residues. These data come from a study of beta chain features in type 1 diabetes. On the study more broadly: The patients were much like the healthy donors in age, gender and cell yields.

General study results and limits: A potential PCR bias toward shorter templates would be equal in patient and control samples.

The chain couples TRBV21-1 to TRBJ1-1. TRBV21-1 is classified as a pseudogene. The sequence was collected from a woman under 30 in good health. Sequenced material: central memory CD4+ T cells from blood. The CDR3 region has the DNA TGTGCCAGCAGCAAACGGCGGCGGAAAGGATCGGCTGAAGCTTTCTTT. It codes for CASSKRRRKGSAEAFF.